Below, 5 T cell receptor beta chains from the same sample are listed, as sequenced in a study of blood T cell repertoires in COVID-19. The method was immunoSEQ multiplex PCR; TCRdb's version includes in-frame clones alone and lacks a portion of them. Here the sample spans some 260,000 clones, approximately 90% being singletons. The sequencing sample was made of PBMCs or T cells enriched from blood (not recorded which). The receptors originated from a man aged 35 to 55 who had recovered from COVID-19.

This rearrangement joins TRBV5-4 to TRBJ1-2, with 7 bases lining up with TRBD1. The CDR3 runs to 15 residues. Germline trimming cut 3 bases from V and 3 bases from J; bases unmatched to any gene: 8. Germline CDR1 reads SGHNT; CDR2 reads YYREEE (reference sequence). The CDR3 region has the DNA TGTGCCAGCAGCTCTCAAGGGGGCGCGGACTATGGCTACACCTTC. It yields the protein CASSSQGGADYGYTF.

The V gene is TRBV29-1, the J gene TRBJ2-1; D call uncertain. V was trimmed by 2 bases and J by 8 bases, leaving 7 bases between them. Germline assignment: CDR1 SQVTM and CDR2 ANQGSEA. This CDR3 comprises 11 residues. CDR3: CSVERGDEQFF. In nucleotides, the CDR3 is TGCAGCGTTGAACGAGGTGATGAGCAGTTCTTC.

This clone was recorded a few times. The chain carries TRBV5-1 and TRBJ1-1; D might be TRBD1 (5 bases). V lost 1 base, J lost 0 bases, and 16 bases lay in between. The CDR3 runs 17 residues. CDR1 and CDR2 from the germline V gene are SGHRS and YFSETQ. CDR3 sequence: CASSLLSGEGLNTEAFF. The CDR3 nucleotides read TGCGCCAGCAGCTTGTTGTCCGGGGAGGGGCTGAACACTGAAGCTTTCTTT.

The chain has TRBV29-1 and TRBJ1-1; no clear D gene. V lost 2 bases, J lost 1 base, and 2 bases lay in between. The CDR3 covers 11 residues. Germline CDR1 SQVTM, CDR2 ANQGSEA. The CDR3 sequence: CSVEQNTEAFF. CDR3 coding DNA: TGCAGCGTTGAACAGAACACTGAAGCTTTCTTT.

This clone was seen just once. The chain is built from TRBV6-5 and TRBJ1-5; D is possibly TRBD1 (6 bases). Germline V lookup: CDR1 MNHEY, CDR2 SVGAGI. Trimming shortened V by 3 bases and J by 6 bases, and 9 bases separated the two germline ends. The CDR3 is 13 amino acids. The CDR3 DNA is TGTGCCAGCAGTTATGGCAGGGGTCAGCCCCAGCATTTT. Its protein is CASSYGRGQPQHF.